These T cell receptor beta chains were read from a single sample in a study of CD8 T cells in ankylosing spondylitis. Using its own MiXCR run on the 5' RACE reads, TCRdb lists one record per CDR3 protein. The repertoire includes 300,000 to 350,000 distinct CDR3 sequences, 20% of them detected once, and roughly 3.6% sits in the top ten. The sequencing input was blood, either unsorted or a sorted T cell fraction (not recorded which). The source is a female donor with ankylosing spondylitis or in good health (not recorded which). Each CDR3 is given with its conserved first and last residue. The D gene is left open where the match is weak. Clone size is stated in some rows and not others, as once, few, many or a class when expanded.

j_call | d_call | cdr3_length | v_call | clone_size | cdr3_nt | cdr3_aa
TRBJ2-1 | . | 14 | TRBV18 | . | TGTGCCAGCTCCAGAAACTCCCAAGGGGATGAGCAGTTCTTC | CASSRNSQGDEQFF
TRBJ1-5 | TRBD1 | 16 | TRBV6-2/TRBV6-3 | . | TGTGCCAGCAGCTCCGCAGGGGGCGCGACTAATCAGCCCCAGCATTTT | CASSSAGGATNQPQHF
TRBJ2-4 | TRBD1 | 13 | TRBV29-1 | many | TGCAGCGTTGCGAGACAGGGTAAAAACATTCAGTACTTC | CSVARQGKNIQYF
TRBJ1-1 | . | 12 | TRBV12-3/TRBV12-4 | few | TGTGCCAGCAGACGGGGGGGCCCCGAAGCTTTCTTT | CASRRGGPEAFF
TRBJ1-1 | . | 14 | TRBV7-9 | few | TGTGCCAGCAGCCTAGGGGACGCCGGCACTGAAGCTTTCTTT | CASSLGDAGTEAFF
TRBJ1-2 | . | 13 | TRBV4-3 | few | TGCGCCAGCAGCCATCGGGGGAACTATGGCTACACCTTC | CASSHRGNYGYTF
TRBJ2-4 | . | 19 | TRBV5-6 | . | TGTGCCAGCAGCTTGAGGAGGCCAGGGGCCAGTAGTGTCAAAAACATTCAGTACTTC | CASSLRRPGASSVKNIQYF
TRBJ2-1 | . | 16 | TRBV7-9 | few | TGTGCCAGCAGCCCGTGGACTACCCTTTCCCTCAATGAGCAGTTCTTC | CASSPWTTLSLNEQFF
TRBJ2-5 | . | 12 | TRBV10-3 | few | TGTGCCATCGGGCCCTACCAAGAGACCCAGTACTTC | CAIGPYQETQYF
TRBJ2-7 | . | 12 | TRBV9 | . | TGTGCCAGCAGCGTGGCAACCTACGAGCAGTACTTC | CASSVATYEQYF
TRBJ2-7 | TRBD1 | 14 | TRBV5-5 | many | TGTGCCAGCAGCTTGGTAGGGACAGCTTCCGAGCAGTACTTC | CASSLVGTASEQYF
TRBJ2-1 | TRBD1 | 15 | TRBV20-1 | . | TGCAGTGCTCCCGGACAGGGGCTTACCTACAATGAGCAGTTCTTC | CSAPGQGLTYNEQFF
TRBJ2-1 | . | 12 | TRBV19 | . | TGTGCCAGTAGTATAAACTACAATGAGCAGTTCTTC | CASSINYNEQFF